Listed here is a single TCR beta chain. No antigen is known for it. Base qualities are missing; no much larger clone stands one base away. The data are from a study of OX40 agonist ivuxolimab in advanced cancers. Looking at the study overall: Ivuxolimab was an agonistic, fully human IgG2 monoclonal antibody directed against OX40 (CD134), a costimulatory receptor. Intravenous ivuxolimab was administered to patients every 2 weeks at six dose levels: 0.01, 0.1, 0.3, 1.5, 3 and 10 mg/kg. Of the roughly 50 dose-escalation patients, hepatocellular carcinoma was present in around 20, melanoma in approximately 15, renal cell carcinoma in 9 and head and neck cancer in 9. The dose-escalation cohort was almost 85% male with a mean age of roughly 60 years, ranging from roughly 20 to 80. Prior anti-PD-1, anti-PD-L1 or anti-CTLA-4 therapy was permitted, and approximately 40% of dose-escalation patients had received checkpoint inhibitors. Partial responses occurred in three dose-escalation patients: two with cutaneous melanoma and one with hepatocellular carcinoma. The point of sequencing TCRbeta in the periphery was to test whether ivuxolimab changed TCR sequence diversity and drove clonal T-cell expansion. The paper describes the monotherapy dose-escalation part (N of about 47 patients) of the phase I trial of ivuxolimab. Study-wide findings and limitations: In the 0.1-3.0 mg/kg groups, partial responders were among the patients with the lowest normalized peripheral clonal expansion, particularly in CD8+ T cells. Low levels of normalized T-cell clonal expansion were also seen in some nonresponding patients. The antigen specificity of the clonally expanded peripheral T cells was not determined. After ivuxolimab, more expanded clones were found on average in CD8+ T cells than in CD4+ T cells. At doses from 0.1 to 3.0 mg/kg, clonal expansion was seen in both CD4+ and CD8+ blood T cells between baseline and week 6.

The trial excluded patients who had a history of autoimmune disease or who were on systemic immunosuppression. Peripheral blood for TCR sequencing was collected from all dose cohorts at baseline, on cycle 4 day 1, and on cycle 7 day 1. Samples were obtained from an open-label, multicenter, first-in-human phase I dose-escalation trial of ivuxolimab. The trial enrolled adults with locally advanced or metastatic head and neck squamous cell, hepatocellular, melanoma or renal cell carcinoma. Before TCR sequencing, CD4+ and CD8+ T cells were separately sorted from peripheral blood. Genomic DNA was isolated from the sorted cells so that the TCRbeta CDR3 region could be sequenced. The immunoSEQ Assay was used to sequence the TCRbeta CDR3 regions. Drawn from immuneACCESS, this table holds only the in-frame rearrangements with V and J called that TCRdb kept. Clones are partly lost; checked studies trace under half to an unresolved V gene and leave the rest unexplained. The table for this sample lists around 56,000 clones; around 90% of them were counted only once. The biggest ten clones account for over 8.5% of the sample.

The trim is 4 bases for V and 6 bases for J, with a gap of 11 bases between the germline ends. The CDR3 holds 13 amino acids from the cysteine to the phenylalanine. Just CDR3 DNA is preserved here, 39 bases in frame from base 1. Reading the germline V gene gives CDR1 MGHDK and CDR2 SYGVNS. This material consisted of CD4+ or CD8+ T cells sorted from blood, taken in a trial of the OX40 agonist ivuxolimab. This receptor chain uses TRBV25-1 and TRBJ2-3; the D gene is not confidently resolved. The sequence came from an adult with an advanced solid tumor such as melanoma, head and neck, liver or kidney cancer. In nucleotides, the sequence is TGTGCCAGCAGTGTGACCAACGCGGATACGCAGTATTTT. This sequence encodes CASSVTNADTQYF.